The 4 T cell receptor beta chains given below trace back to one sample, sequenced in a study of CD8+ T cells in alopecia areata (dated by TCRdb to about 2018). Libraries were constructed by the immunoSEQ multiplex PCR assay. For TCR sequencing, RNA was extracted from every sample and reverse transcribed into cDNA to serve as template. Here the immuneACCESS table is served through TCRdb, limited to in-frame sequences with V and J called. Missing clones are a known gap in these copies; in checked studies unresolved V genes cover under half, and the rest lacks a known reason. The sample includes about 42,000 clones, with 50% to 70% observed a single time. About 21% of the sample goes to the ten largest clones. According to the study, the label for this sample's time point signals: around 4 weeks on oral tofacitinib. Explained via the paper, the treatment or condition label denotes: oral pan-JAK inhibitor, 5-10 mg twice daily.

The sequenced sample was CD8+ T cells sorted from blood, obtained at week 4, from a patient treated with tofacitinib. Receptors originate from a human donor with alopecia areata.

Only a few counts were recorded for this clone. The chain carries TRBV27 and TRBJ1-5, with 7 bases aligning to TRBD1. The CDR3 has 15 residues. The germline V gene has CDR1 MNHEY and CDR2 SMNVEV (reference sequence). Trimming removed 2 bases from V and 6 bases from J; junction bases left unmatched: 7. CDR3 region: CASSLVPGGSQPQHF. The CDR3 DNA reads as TGTGCCAGCAGTTTAGTCCCAGGGGGGAGTCAGCCCCAGCATTTT.

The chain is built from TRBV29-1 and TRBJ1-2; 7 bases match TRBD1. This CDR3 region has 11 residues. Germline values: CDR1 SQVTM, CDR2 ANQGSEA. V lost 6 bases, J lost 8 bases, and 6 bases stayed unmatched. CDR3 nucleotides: TGCAGCGTCGCGACAGGGCTAGGCTACACCTTC. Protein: CSVATGLGYTF.

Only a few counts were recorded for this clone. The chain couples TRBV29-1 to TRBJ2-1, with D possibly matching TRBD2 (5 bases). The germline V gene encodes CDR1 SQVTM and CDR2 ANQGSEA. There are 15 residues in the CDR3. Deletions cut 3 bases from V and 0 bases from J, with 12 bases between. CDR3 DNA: TGCAGCGTTGAGGGAGACTCCCGCTCCTACAATGAGCAGTTCTTC. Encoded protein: CSVEGDSRSYNEQFF.

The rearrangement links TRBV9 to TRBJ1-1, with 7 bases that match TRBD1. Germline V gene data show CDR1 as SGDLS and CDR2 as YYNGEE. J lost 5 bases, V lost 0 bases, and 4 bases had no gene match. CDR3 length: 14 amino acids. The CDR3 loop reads CASSVGQGGTEAFF. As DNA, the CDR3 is TGTGCCAGCAGCGTAGGACAGGGAGGGACTGAAGCTTTCTTT. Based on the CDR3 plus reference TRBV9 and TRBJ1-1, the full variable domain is DSGVTQTPKHLITATGQRVTLRCSPRSGDLSVYWYQQSLDQGLQFLIQYYNGEERAKGNILERFSAQQFPDLHSELNLSSLELGDSALYFCASSVGQGGTEAFFGQGTRLTVV.